The rows below give T cell receptor beta chains drawn from one sample of a study of blood T cell repertoires in COVID-19. Method: immunoSEQ multiplex PCR; TCRdb's copy keeps in-frame clones and lacks some. The sample carries about 150,000 clones, 75% to 90% recorded once. Sequences were obtained from peripheral blood. These receptors were collected from a man aged 80 or over with acute or convalescent COVID-19. Each CDR3 is given without its conserved first and last residue. The D gene is left open where the match is weak. Clone sizes are given selectively: once, few, many, or a class where the clone is expanded.

V gene: TRBV27
clone size: -
D gene: -
J gene: TRBJ1-4
CDR3 protein: ASSFRRTGEKLF

V gene: TRBV18
clone size: -
D gene: TRBD1
J gene: TRBJ2-6
CDR3 protein: ASSTRTGINPGTNVLT

V gene: TRBV2
clone size: -
D gene: -
J gene: TRBJ1-1
CDR3 protein: ASKRVGDTEAF

V gene: TRBV10-3
clone size: -
D gene: -
J gene: TRBJ2-3
CDR3 protein: AISSGARDTDTQY

V gene: TRBV5-5
clone size: -
D gene: -
J gene: TRBJ2-2
CDR3 protein: ASSLSGTRIRTGELF

V gene: TRBV27
clone size: -
D gene: -
J gene: TRBJ1-1
CDR3 protein: ASSLFTANTEAF

V gene: TRBV18
clone size: -
D gene: TRBD1
J gene: TRBJ1-2
CDR3 protein: ASSPDGQGAVYGYT

V gene: TRBV5-1
clone size: -
D gene: -
J gene: TRBJ2-5
CDR3 protein: ASSLVGGSETQY

V gene: TRBV5-1
clone size: once
D gene: TRBD1
J gene: TRBJ1-2
CDR3 protein: ASSLWTGNYGYT

V gene: TRBV6-2/TRBV6-3
clone size: once
D gene: -
J gene: TRBJ1-2
CDR3 protein: ASSYLGRGYGYT

V gene: TRBV5-1
clone size: -
D gene: -
J gene: TRBJ2-2
CDR3 protein: ASRVQPITGELF

V gene: TRBV7-3
clone size: -
D gene: TRBD2
J gene: TRBJ2-2
CDR3 protein: ASSLVGLAAGELF

V gene: TRBV6-5
clone size: -
D gene: -
J gene: TRBJ2-7
CDR3 protein: ASSSPGPFYEQY

V gene: TRBV7-2
clone size: -
D gene: -
J gene: TRBJ2-2
CDR3 protein: ASQPGEVTGELF

V gene: TRBV27
clone size: -
D gene: TRBD1
J gene: TRBJ1-4
CDR3 protein: ASSITGTGAEKLF

V gene: TRBV12-3/TRBV12-4
clone size: once
D gene: -
J gene: TRBJ1-5
CDR3 protein: ASSDTVNQPQH

V gene: TRBV10-3
clone size: -
D gene: TRBD1
J gene: TRBJ2-1
CDR3 protein: AISGQGRVNEQF

V gene: TRBV2
clone size: -
D gene: -
J gene: TRBJ1-6
CDR3 protein: ASRIGGSYNSPLH

V gene: TRBV6-5
clone size: -
D gene: -
J gene: TRBJ1-4
CDR3 protein: AGRRGFNEKLF

V gene: TRBV29-1
clone size: once
D gene: TRBD1
J gene: TRBJ2-4
CDR3 protein: SVRTGYTIQY

V gene: TRBV20-1
clone size: few
D gene: -
J gene: TRBJ1-1
CDR3 protein: SASIQNTEAF

V gene: TRBV27
clone size: -
D gene: -
J gene: TRBJ2-6
CDR3 protein: ASSLREANVLT

V gene: TRBV19
clone size: -
D gene: -
J gene: TRBJ1-1
CDR3 protein: ASIKQGLDTEAF

V gene: TRBV7-9
clone size: -
D gene: -
J gene: TRBJ2-3
CDR3 protein: ASSLMRRSTDTQY

V gene: TRBV4-1
clone size: few
D gene: TRBD1
J gene: TRBJ1-2
CDR3 protein: ASSQVAGQGRGYT

V gene: TRBV5-5
clone size: -
D gene: -
J gene: TRBJ2-7
CDR3 protein: ASSGGLAPTYEQY

V gene: TRBV19
clone size: -
D gene: -
J gene: TRBJ1-6
CDR3 protein: ASRGGSYNSPLH

V gene: TRBV7-9
clone size: -
D gene: -
J gene: TRBJ2-7
CDR3 protein: ASSLAGSMGEQY

V gene: TRBV6-5
clone size: -
D gene: TRBD1
J gene: TRBJ1-5
CDR3 protein: ASSYGTGVNQPQH

V gene: TRBV13
clone size: -
D gene: -
J gene: TRBJ1-6
CDR3 protein: ASSLGQGLPNSPLH

V gene: TRBV7-2
clone size: few
D gene: -
J gene: TRBJ2-1
CDR3 protein: ASSPNSGAYNEQF

V gene: TRBV19
clone size: -
D gene: TRBD1
J gene: TRBJ1-2
CDR3 protein: ASIRRDRDYGYT

V gene: TRBV3-1/TRBV3-2
clone size: -
D gene: TRBD2
J gene: TRBJ2-3
CDR3 protein: ASSISSGGLDTQY

V gene: TRBV19
clone size: -
D gene: TRBD1
J gene: TRBJ2-2
CDR3 protein: ASKPQTGGTNTGELF

V gene: TRBV4-2
clone size: -
D gene: -
J gene: TRBJ2-1
CDR3 protein: ASSQRTGSYNEQF

V gene: TRBV5-6
clone size: -
D gene: -
J gene: TRBJ2-1
CDR3 protein: ASSPLSAHDEQF

V gene: TRBV5-6
clone size: -
D gene: -
J gene: TRBJ1-2
CDR3 protein: ASSLTDYYGYT

V gene: TRBV19
clone size: -
D gene: TRBD1
J gene: TRBJ2-1
CDR3 protein: ASSRDRGPNEQF

V gene: TRBV18
clone size: -
D gene: TRBD1
J gene: TRBJ1-1
CDR3 protein: ASSPRGQGAANTEAF

V gene: TRBV27
clone size: once
D gene: TRBD1
J gene: TRBJ2-1
CDR3 protein: ASSSDRGYHNEQF